The subject of this entry is one T cell receptor beta chain. Its antigen is not known. This record comes from a study of identical twins. Study-wide points: With beta out-of-frame sequences, excess sharing by twins was weaker.

A universal primer site arose from template switching, and cDNA bore unique molecular identifiers. In TCRdb, the 5' RACE reads were re-called with MiXCR into one record per CDR3 protein. The table includes a few hundred thousand distinct CDR3 sequences, 14% detected once. This same sample was also part of a study on yellow fever vaccine responses in identical twins.

The sequence was obtained from a woman between 18 and 30 years old in good health. The sample was CD4+ T cells sorted from blood.

The CDR3 nucleotides are TGCGCCAGCAGCCAAGCGTCGGCCGAGCAGTTCTTC. Translation gives CASSQASAEQFF. The chain joins TRBV4-3 to TRBJ2-1; no reliable D call. Germline V CDR1 and CDR2: LGHNA, YSLEER. The V end was cut by 1 base, the J end by 10 bases, with 8 bases between. This CDR3 has 12 amino acids.